This TCR beta chain derives from a study of T cells in Graves' hyperthyroidism and ophthalmopathy. This clonotype was detected many times. The antigen is unknown. Study-wide results and limits: Blood also held most thyroid clonotypes expanded beyond 0.001.

Using around 10 ml of fresh peripheral blood, PBMCs were prepared. The V end lost 2 bases, the J end lost 6 bases, and 10 bases lay between the germline ends. Germline assignment: CDR1 DFQATT and CDR2 SNEGSKA (reference sequence). This CDR3 has 12 amino acids. Amplification targeted TCR beta CDR3 regions from RNA transcripts. During a first-round RT-PCR of the TCR CDR3, the HTBI primer set was used. TCRdb re-derived calls from the multiplex PCR reads in MiXCR, one entry per CDR3 protein. The profile shows about 640,000 distinct CDR3 sequences, less than 25% of them singletons. The TCR was taken from a man in his thirties or forties with Graves' ophthalmopathy. V gene TRBV20-1 combines with J gene TRBJ1-2; no reliable D call. The specimen was blood. The CDR3 here is CSARQLTNGYTF. Written as DNA, the CDR3 is TGCAGTGCTAGACAGTTAACTAATGGCTACACCTTC.